This T cell receptor beta chain stems from a study of blood T cell repertoires in COVID-19. Profiling relied on immunoSEQ multiplex PCR, and the TCRdb table lists in-frame clones only, not all of them. The table records fewer than 100,000 clones, approximately 90% of them present only once. The CDR3 contains 14 residues. Germline V gene lookup returns CDR1 SGHTS and CDR2 YDEGEE. Trimming took 0 bases from V and 5 from J, leaving 11 bases between them. The J gene is TRBJ1-2, the V gene TRBV5-8, with D perhaps TRBD1 (5 bases). The clonotype comes from a man between 65 and 85 years old with acute or convalescent COVID-19. The sample taken for sequencing was peripheral blood. The CDR3 sequence is CASSLAFGGYGYTF. CDR3 sequence (DNA): TGTGCCAGCAGCTTGGCTTTTGGGGGGTATGGCTACACCTTC.